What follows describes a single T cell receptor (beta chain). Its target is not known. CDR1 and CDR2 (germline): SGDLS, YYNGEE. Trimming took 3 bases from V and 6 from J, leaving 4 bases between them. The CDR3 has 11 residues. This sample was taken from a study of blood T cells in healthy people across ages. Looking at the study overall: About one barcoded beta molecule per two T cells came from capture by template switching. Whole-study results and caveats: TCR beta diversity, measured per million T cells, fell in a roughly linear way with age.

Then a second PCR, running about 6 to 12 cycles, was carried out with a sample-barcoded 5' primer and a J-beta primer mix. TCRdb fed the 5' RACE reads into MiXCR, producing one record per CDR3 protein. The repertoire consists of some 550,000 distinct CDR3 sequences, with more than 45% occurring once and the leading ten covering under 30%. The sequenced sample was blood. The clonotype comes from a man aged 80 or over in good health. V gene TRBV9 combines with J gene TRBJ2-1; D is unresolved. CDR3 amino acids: CASSGVNEQFF. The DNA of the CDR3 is TGTGCCAGCAGCGGGGTCAATGAGCAGTTCTTC. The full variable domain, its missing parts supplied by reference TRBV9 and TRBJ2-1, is DSGVTQTPKHLITATGQRVTLRCSPRSGDLSVYWYQQSLDQGLQFLIQYYNGEERAKGNILERFSAQQFPDLHSELNLSSLELGDSALYFCASSGVNEQFFGPGTRLTVL.